These 9 T cell receptor beta chains originate from one sample sequenced in a study of blood T cell repertoires in COVID-19. Method: immunoSEQ multiplex PCR; TCRdb's copy keeps in-frame clones and lacks some. In the table there are roughly 50,000 clones, 90% to 95% of which are singletons. Sequences were obtained from peripheral blood. Every receptor here comes from a man aged 45-65 years with acute or convalescent COVID-19.

The chain couples TRBV9 to TRBJ2-6; TRBD2 agrees at 16 bases. Trimming cost V 4 bases and J 3 bases; bases outside gene matches: 10. CDR1 SGDLS and CDR2 YYNGEE come from the germline V gene. The CDR3 spans 20 residues. CDR3 nucleotides: TGTGCCAGCAGCTCTGAACCCGGGACTAGCGGGAGGGTTGGGGCCAACGTCCTGACTTTC. Its translation is CASSSEPGTSGRVGANVLTF.

J is TRBJ1-3 and V is TRBV18, with 11 bases that match TRBD1. CDR1 and CDR2 (germline): KGHSH, LQKENI. The CDR3 is 18 residues long. Trimming at V came to 4 bases and at J to 2 bases, leaving 10 bases not matched to a gene. This CDR3 reads CASSLARDRGATGNTIYF. In nucleotides, the CDR3 is TGTGCCAGCTCACTTGCCCGGGACAGGGGGGCAACTGGAAACACCATATATTTT.

This chain joins TRBV6-5 and TRBJ2-3, with D perhaps TRBD2 (5 bases). Trimming pared 2 bases from V and 4 bases from J, leaving 10 bases between. The CDR3 length is 14 residues. Germline CDR1 MNHEY, CDR2 SVGAGI. CDR3 amino acids: CASSYRGSADTQYF. As DNA, the CDR3 is TGTGCCAGCAGTTACCGGGGTAGCGCAGATACGCAGTATTTT.

The rearrangement joins TRBV14 to TRBJ2-5; 8 positions agree with TRBD1. The trim removed 4 bases at V and 5 bases at J, leaving 12 bases unmatched. Germline values: CDR1 SGHDN, CDR2 FVKESK. The CDR3 is made up of 16 amino acids. The CDR3 DNA reads TGTGCCAGCAGCCCGGGACAGGCGCATTCTTGGGAGACCCAGTACTTC. This codes for CASSPGQAHSWETQYF.

The rearrangement joins TRBV3-1 (or the pseudogene TRBV3-2) to TRBJ2-2; 7 nucleotides match TRBD2. The CDR3 length is 15 residues. V dropped 4 bases and J dropped 0; count of bases not matched to a gene: 2. Germline V CDR1 and CDR2: LGHDT, YNNKEL (reference sequence). CDR3 DNA: TGTGCCAGCAGCCTCAGCGGGGCGAACACCGGGGAGCTGTTTTTT. The encoded protein is CASSLSGANTGELFF.

The rearrangement links TRBV11-3 to TRBJ2-3; 9 bases align to TRBD2. This CDR3 has 16 amino acids. The V and J ends lost 3 bases and 4 bases, in that order; junction bases with no gene match: 8. From germline, CDR1 is SGHNT and CDR2 YENEEA. CDR3 DNA sequence: TGTGCCAGCAGCTTGACTAGCGGCCCTGGGGCAGATACGCAGTATTTT. It translates to CASSLTSGPGADTQYF.

The chain is built from TRBV7-9 and TRBJ1-1, with a tentative D call TRBD1 (5 bases). Germline V lookup: CDR1 SEHNR, CDR2 FQNEAQ (reference sequence). This CDR3 is built from 11 residues. Trimming took 5 bases from V and 8 from J, leaving 9 bases between them. CDR3 loop: CASSETVEAFF. In DNA, the CDR3 is TGTGCCAGCAGCGAGACAGTGGAAGCTTTCTTT.

The V call is TRBV6-5, the J call TRBJ1-4, with a weak D call TRBD1 (5 bases). Deletions cut 4 bases from V and 3 bases from J, with 12 bases between. The CDR3 sequence is 15 residues long. Germline V gene data show CDR1 as MNHEY and CDR2 as SVGAGI. In DNA form, the CDR3 reads TGTGCCAGCAGTTCCACCGGGGGGGCTAATGAAAAACTGTTTTTT. Amino acids: CASSSTGGANEKLFF.

J is TRBJ2-1 and V is TRBV29-1; 13 bases line up with TRBD2. Unmatched junction bases numbered 8, after V lost 6 bases and J lost 6 bases. From germline, CDR1 is SQVTM and CDR2 ANQGSEA. This CDR3 is 15 amino acids long. DNA for the CDR3: TGCAGCGTGGGGGGTACTAGCGGGAGGGCCAATGAGCAGTTCTTC. Translating gives CSVGGTSGRANEQFF.